Listed below are T cell receptor beta chains from one sample, sequenced in a study of PD-1 blockade in classical Hodgkin lymphoma. Produced via immunoSEQ multiplex PCR; TCRdb's table is partial and in-frame only. Of around 23,000 clones listed, about 80% were seen once; the top ten hold 6.2%. The source was peripheral blood mononuclear cells (PBMCs), collected before the fourth cycle of nivolumab. All receptors derive from a human donor with classical Hodgkin lymphoma. Each CDR3 is given with its conserved first and last residue. Fields, in order: D gene, V gene, clone size, J gene, CDR3 DNA, CDR3 protein. A D gene is named only where the DNA matches it firmly. Clone size is given for some rows only: seen once, a few or many times, or a class if the clone is expanded.

TRBD2	TRBV19	.	TRBJ2-7	TGTGCCAGTACCCCCTCTAGCGGTGCCTCCTACGAGCAGTACTTC	CASTPSSGASYEQYF
TRBD2	TRBV5-1	once	TRBJ2-7	TGCGCCAGCAGCTTGGCGACTAGCGGGGGGCCCTACGAGCAGTACTTC	CASSLATSGGPYEQYF
.	TRBV7-6	.	TRBJ2-7	TGTGCCAGCAGCTTAGAGGGGGGCGCCCCCTACGAGCAGTACTTC	CASSLEGGAPYEQYF
.	TRBV18	.	TRBJ1-1	TGTGCCAGCTCACCAGACAGGACGAACACTGAAGCTTTCTTT	CASSPDRTNTEAFF
.	TRBV15	.	TRBJ1-5	TGTGCCACCAGCAGAGATAGGCCCCGGCGGAGCAATCAGCCCCAGCATTTT	CATSRDRPRRSNQPQHF
.	TRBV7-9	.	TRBJ2-5	TGTGCCAGCAGCAACCAAGAGACCCAGTACTTC	CASSNQETQYF
.	TRBV7-9	.	TRBJ2-1	TGTGCCAGCAGCCTCTTCGCGGGGTTGAATGAGCAGTTCTTC	CASSLFAGLNEQFF
.	TRBV5-6	.	TRBJ2-1	TGTGCCAGCAGCCTGGACACCGGGTATGAGCAGTTCTTC	CASSLDTGYEQFF
.	TRBV9	.	TRBJ2-1	TGTGCCAGCAGCTCAAAACAGACCTCCTACAATGAGCAGTTCTTC	CASSSKQTSYNEQFF
.	TRBV2	.	TRBJ2-5	TGTGCCACCCGGAGGAGGGCGTACCAAGAGACCCAGTACTTC	CATRRRAYQETQYF
TRBD2	TRBV4-3	.	TRBJ2-1	TGCGCCAGCAGTCATAGCGGGGGCTACAATGAGCAGTTCTTC	CASSHSGGYNEQFF
.	TRBV2	.	TRBJ1-2	TGTGCCAGCAGTGAAGTAACCCCTAACTATGGCTACACCTTC	CASSEVTPNYGYTF
.	TRBV15	.	TRBJ2-1	TGTGCCACCAGCAGAGCCTCTGAGGAGCAGTTCTTC	CATSRASEEQFF
.	TRBV10-3	.	TRBJ2-7	TGTGCCATCAGTGACACCTACGAGCAGTACTTC	CAISDTYEQYF
TRBD2	TRBV5-4	.	TRBJ2-1	TGTGCCAGCAGCTTGTCTAGCGGGAGGGCCTTAGGCGGTGAGCAGTTCTTC	CASSLSSGRALGGEQFF
.	TRBV15	.	TRBJ2-7	TGTGCCACCAGCAGAGATATAAGTGCCTACGAGCAGTACTTC	CATSRDISAYEQYF
TRBD1	TRBV18	once	TRBJ1-1	TGTGCCAGCTCATCGACAGGGGGCGTTACTGAAGCTTTCTTT	CASSSTGGVTEAFF
.	TRBV7-8	.	TRBJ1-2	TGTGCCAGCAGCTTACAGGGTTTCCGTGACTACACCTTC	CASSLQGFRDYTF
.	TRBV6-4	.	TRBJ1-3	TGTGCCAGCAGTGAGGAGTTTTCTGGAAACACCATATATTTT	CASSEEFSGNTIYF
.	TRBV2	.	TRBJ1-5	TGTGCCAGCAAAAAGGAGATCAATCAGCCCCAGCATTTT	CASKKEINQPQHF
.	TRBV5-1	few	TRBJ2-5	TGCGCCAGCAGCTTGTTACAGCAAGAGACCCAGTACTTC	CASSLLQQETQYF
.	TRBV4-1	.	TRBJ1-5	TGCGCCAGCAGCCAAGAGGGGGGGCCCTTTTTAAATCAGCCCCAGCATTTT	CASSQEGGPFLNQPQHF
.	TRBV7-9	few	TRBJ1-2	TGTGCCAGCAGCCCAAGCGACCGACTTATCGGCTACACCTTC	CASSPSDRLIGYTF
TRBD2	TRBV6-5	.	TRBJ2-5	TGTGCCAGCAGTCAACTAGCGGGGGTAGGGGAGACCCAGTACTTC	CASSQLAGVGETQYF
.	TRBV30	.	TRBJ2-6	TGTGCCTGGAGCATCGGTCGTTGGGCCAACGTCCTGACTTTC	CAWSIGRWANVLTF
.	TRBV5-1	.	TRBJ2-7	TGCGCCAGCAGCCTCCTCGGACAGATTAAGGACTACGAGCAGTACTTC	CASSLLGQIKDYEQYF
.	TRBV27	.	TRBJ2-7	TGTGCCAGCAGTTTGATCGGACTACGCTTAGCCGAGCAGTACTTC	CASSLIGLRLAEQYF
TRBD2	TRBV9	.	TRBJ2-1	TGTGCCAGCAGCGGCCCGGGACTAGCGAAGCAGTTCTTC	CASSGPGLAKQFF
.	TRBV11-2	few	TRBJ2-7	TGTGCCAGCAGAGAGGGGTCCTCCTACGAGCAGTACTTC	CASREGSSYEQYF
TRBD2	TRBV28	.	TRBJ2-1	TGTGCCAGCAGTTTACAGCGGGAGTTCAATGAGCAGTTCTTC	CASSLQREFNEQFF
.	TRBV29-1	.	TRBJ1-1	TGCAGCGTTGAGGCAGGGTCTTTCACTGAAGCTTTCTTT	CSVEAGSFTEAFF
.	TRBV4-2	.	TRBJ2-2	TGTGCCAGCATGGCCGTCACCGGGGAGCTGTTTTTT	CASMAVTGELFF
.	TRBV14	.	TRBJ1-1	TGTGCCAGCAGCCAAGTGGGGAGAGCGGGGGAAGCTTTCTTT	CASSQVGRAGEAFF
.	TRBV7-9	.	TRBJ1-1	TGTGCCAGCAGCTTATTGCCGTACACTGAAGCTTTCTTT	CASSLLPYTEAFF
.	TRBV7-9	.	TRBJ2-5	TGTGCCAGCAGTCCCGGGACTCCCAAGTACTTC	CASSPGTPKYF
.	TRBV5-1	.	TRBJ1-1	TGCGCCAGCAGCTTGTCGGCAGGATTGAACACTGAAGCTTTCTTT	CASSLSAGLNTEAFF
.	TRBV28	few	TRBJ1-5	TGTGCCAGCAGCCTCAGTTATCAGCCCCAGCATTTT	CASSLSYQPQHF
.	TRBV4-2	.	TRBJ2-1	TGTGCCAGCAGCCCCCAGGCTGGGGGGAATGAGCAGTTCTTC	CASSPQAGGNEQFF
.	TRBV6-6	.	TRBJ2-7	TGTGCCAGCAGTTACGGGACTTTCTACGAGCAGTACTTC	CASSYGTFYEQYF
.	TRBV7-2	once	TRBJ1-2	TGTGCCAGCAGCCTCTACTTGCTTGGGGGGCCCTATGGCTACACCTTC	CASSLYLLGGPYGYTF
TRBD1	TRBV4-1	.	TRBJ2-7	TGCGCCAGCAGCCAAGGAGAGGGGGCGACCTACGAGCAGTACTTC	CASSQGEGATYEQYF
.	TRBV30	.	TRBJ2-5	TGTGCCTGGGGGCTAGCAGGGACCCAGTACTTC	CAWGLAGTQYF
.	TRBV30	.	TRBJ1-5	TGTGCCTGGAGTGTGTGGGGGCGGATCGGCAATCAGCCCCAGCATTTT	CAWSVWGRIGNQPQHF
TRBD1	TRBV6-1	.	TRBJ2-7	TGTGCCAGCAGTCCAGGGGGTTTCTCCTACGAGCAGTACTTC	CASSPGGFSYEQYF
.	TRBV28	.	TRBJ2-3	TGTGCCAGCAGTCCTCACAGGGTCGGAGGGTTT	CASSPHRVGGF
.	TRBV6-5	.	TRBJ2-7	TGTGCCAGCAGTTACTCAGGGACAAATTCCTACGAGCAGTACTTC	CASSYSGTNSYEQYF
.	TRBV18	.	TRBJ1-6	TGTGCCAGCTCACCACCAGGCAGGGAATATTCACCCCTCCACTTT	CASSPPGREYSPLHF
.	TRBV7-9	.	TRBJ2-7	TGTGCCAGCAGCTTAGTCGGCCTAGGGTACGACGAGCAGTACTTC	CASSLVGLGYDEQYF